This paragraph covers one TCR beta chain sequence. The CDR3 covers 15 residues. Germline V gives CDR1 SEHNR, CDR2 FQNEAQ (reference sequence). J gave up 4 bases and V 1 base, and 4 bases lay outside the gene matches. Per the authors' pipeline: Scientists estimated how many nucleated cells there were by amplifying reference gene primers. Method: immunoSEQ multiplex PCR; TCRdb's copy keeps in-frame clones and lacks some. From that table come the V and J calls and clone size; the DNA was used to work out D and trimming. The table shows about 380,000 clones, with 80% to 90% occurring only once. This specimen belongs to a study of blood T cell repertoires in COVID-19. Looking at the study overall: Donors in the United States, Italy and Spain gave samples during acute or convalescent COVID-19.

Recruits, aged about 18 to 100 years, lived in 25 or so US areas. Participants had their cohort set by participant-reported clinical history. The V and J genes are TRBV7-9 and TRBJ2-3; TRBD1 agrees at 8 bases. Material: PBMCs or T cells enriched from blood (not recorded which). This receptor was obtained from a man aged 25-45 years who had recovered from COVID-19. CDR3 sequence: CASSLVTGAADTQYF. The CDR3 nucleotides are TGTGCCAGCAGCTTAGTGACAGGGGCGGCAGATACGCAGTATTTT. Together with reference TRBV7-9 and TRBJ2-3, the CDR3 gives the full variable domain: DTGVSQNPRHKITKRGQNVTFRCDPISEHNRLYWYRQTLGQGPEFLTYFQNEAQLEKSRLLSDRFSAERPKGSFSTLEIQRTEQGDSAMYLCASSLVTGAADTQYFGPGTRLTVL.